These T cell receptor beta chains were read from a single sample in a study of beta chain features in type 1 diabetes. TCRdb's copy holds only in-frame clones and misses some; the assay was immunoSEQ multiplex PCR. The data show over 90,000 clones, 25% to 35% seen once. The sequenced sample consisted of central memory CD4+ T cells from blood. Source of these receptors: a woman aged 18-35 years with type 1 diabetes. CDR3s include the opening cysteine and the closing phenylalanine or tryptophan. For some rows the clone size is stated as once, few or many, or as a class when expanded; others skip it.

v_gene	j_gene	abundance	CDR3aa
TRBV5-1	TRBJ2-7	-	CASSSGQGAYEQYF
TRBV9	TRBJ2-3	-	CASSVVYGSTDTQYF
TRBV5-1	TRBJ1-2	-	CASSLDSPGDGYTF
TRBV5-1	TRBJ2-3	-	CASSFGTSGSNTQYF
TRBV7-7	TRBJ2-2	few	CASSLGQGRGGELFF
TRBV29-1	TRBJ2-3	few	CSVAGQVSTDTQYF
TRBV29-1	TRBJ2-2	few	CSVRTGQGAGELFF
TRBV6-5	TRBJ2-5	-	CASSRAGWGVAQYF
TRBV7-2	TRBJ1-1	many	CASSLGGHTEAFF
TRBV5-1	TRBJ2-3	-	CASSLGQRQFTDTQYF
TRBV19	TRBJ2-7	-	CASGQGIHYEQYF
TRBV6-6	TRBJ2-1	-	CASSYGRGTYNEQFF
TRBV4-3	TRBJ2-6	once	CASSQAVRSGRARGANVLTF
TRBV7-9	TRBJ2-3	few	CASSLDRGTDTQYF
TRBV7-2	TRBJ2-5	-	CASSSLAGGPGETQYF
TRBV6-6	TRBJ1-1	-	CASSQQGVAEAFF
TRBV2	TRBJ2-4	few	CASSEERNKNIQYF
TRBV14	TRBJ2-1	few	CASSQARAGEQFF
TRBV14	TRBJ2-1	-	CASSQLSVTGEQFF
TRBV27	TRBJ2-1	-	CASSLIGTSNNEQFF
TRBV6-5	TRBJ1-1	few	CASSNGVGDASEAFF
TRBV6-5	TRBJ2-1	-	CASSRRAREREQFF
TRBV18	TRBJ1-1	few	CASSRDKGGTEAFF
TRBV6-5	TRBJ2-1	few	CASSSLAGDGHEQFF
TRBV19	TRBJ2-2	few	CASSIWASGNTGELFF
TRBV2	TRBJ1-5	once	CASSPDRVSNQPQHF
TRBV11-2	TRBJ1-5	-	CASSLVSGGEQPQHF
TRBV5-1	TRBJ2-1	-	CASSTQWTSGSNEQFF
TRBV4-2	TRBJ2-7	-	CASSQVLGLAGVVDF
TRBV9	TRBJ2-2	few	CASSAHGQKTGELFF
TRBV2	TRBJ2-3	few	CASSGLLRTDTQYF
TRBV2	TRBJ1-5	-	CASTPTRNQPQHF
TRBV5-1	TRBJ2-2	few	CASSLGATFYTGELFF
TRBV11-2	TRBJ2-2	-	CASSLTSGGRNTGELFF
TRBV18	TRBJ2-5	-	CASSPGSGSSVTQYF
TRBV28	TRBJ2-1	-	CASSITSGSYNEQFF
TRBV7-6	TRBJ2-5	-	CASSAGSQETQYF
TRBV19	TRBJ1-5	-	CASSLRFSNQPQHF
TRBV30	TRBJ2-1	-	CAWSRLAGYNEQFF
TRBV18	TRBJ2-2	-	CASSPIGDSNTGELFF
TRBV7-6	TRBJ2-1	-	CASSLNNEQFF
TRBV7-6	TRBJ2-1	-	CASSPPGQGNNEQFF
TRBV7-2	TRBJ2-5	-	CASSLGLAGVETQYF
TRBV2	TRBJ1-4	many	CASRRGQGEEKLFF
TRBV19	TRBJ2-1	-	CASSPGESYNEQFF
TRBV18	TRBJ1-1	-	CASSPQTRGNTEAFF